The rows below give T cell receptor beta chains drawn from one sample of a study of T cells after yellow fever vaccination. Via MiXCR, TCRdb re-called the 5' RACE reads, giving one row per CDR3 protein. The sample gives about 160,000 distinct CDR3 sequences, almost 7% of which show up once; around 2.3% is in the top ten. The material sequenced was CD4+ T cells sorted from PBMCs, taken 5 to 6 days after the first yellow fever vaccination. The receptors stem from a man between 18 and 35 years old who received the YFV17D yellow fever vaccine. The CDR3 runs from the conserved cysteine through the conserved F or W. A D gene is named only where the DNA matches it firmly. Not all rows give a size; the values are once, few, many and, for expanded clones, a class.

.	TRBV27	many	TRBJ2-7	TGTGCCAGCAGGGAAGGCCGCTACTCCTACGAGCAGTACTTC	CASREGRYSYEQYF
.	TRBV5-1	many	TRBJ1-1	TGCGCCAGCAGCGTAATGGGGACGGCAACTGAAGCTTTCTTT	CASSVMGTATEAFF
TRBD2	TRBV7-2	many	TRBJ2-4	TGTGCCAGCAGCGACGGGACTAGCGTTGGCATCCAGTACTTC	CASSDGTSVGIQYF
TRBD2	TRBV10-2	many	TRBJ2-7	TGCGCCAGCAGTGAGGCCCTAGCGGAACTGTCCTACGAGCAGTACTTC	CASSEALAELSYEQYF
.	TRBV4-3	few	TRBJ2-7	TGCGCCAGCAGCCAAGATCTTGGGGGCGAGCAGTACTTC	CASSQDLGGEQYF
TRBD1	TRBV4-2	.	TRBJ2-5	TGTGCCAGCAGCCAAGATCCAGGACAGGGCTGGGAGACCCAGTACTTC	CASSQDPGQGWETQYF
.	TRBV4-3	many	TRBJ1-6	TGCGCCAGCAGCCAAGATGTGGTCTGGGATTCACCCCTCCACTTT	CASSQDVVWDSPLHF
.	TRBV12-3/TRBV12-4	few	TRBJ2-1	TGTGCCAGCAGTCAAGGACAGAAAATAAACCAGTTCTTC	CASSQGQKINQFF
TRBD2	TRBV12-3/TRBV12-4	.	TRBJ2-3	TGTGCCAGCTCCCTGGGAGGGACCCTCACAGATACGCAGTATTTT	CASSLGGTLTDTQYF
TRBD2	TRBV7-2	many	TRBJ2-3	TGTGCCAGCAGCTTATCGGGGGGGGACTGGACAGATACGCAGTATTTT	CASSLSGGDWTDTQYF
.	TRBV18	many	TRBJ2-2	TGTGCCAGCTCCCCTGAGATCACCGGGGAGCTGTTTTTT	CASSPEITGELFF
.	TRBV10-3	many	TRBJ2-1	TGTGCCATCAGTGGGCAGGGTGATCGGCAGTTCTTC	CAISGQGDRQFF
.	TRBV7-2	many	TRBJ2-5	TGTGCCAGCAGCTTTCAGGGTAACCAAGAGACCCAGTACTTC	CASSFQGNQETQYF
.	TRBV6-1	many	TRBJ1-2	TGTGCCAGCACCAAACGGGCAGGGTACTATGGCTACACCTTC	CASTKRAGYYGYTF
.	TRBV3-1	few	TRBJ1-6	TGTGCCAGCAGCCAAGGGACAGCAGCTTTGAATTCACCCCTCCACTTT	CASSQGTAALNSPLHF
TRBD2	TRBV7-3	few	TRBJ2-1	TGTGCCAGCAGACTAGCGGGGGGGCAGAATGAGCAGTTCTTC	CASRLAGGQNEQFF
.	TRBV7-2	many	TRBJ2-7	TGTGCCAGCAGCTTAGCGAGGGCCGGAGGCGAGCAGTACTTC	CASSLARAGGEQYF
.	TRBV4-3	many	TRBJ1-5	TGCGCCAGCAGCCAAGGAATAGGCCAGCCCCAGCATTTT	CASSQGIGQPQHF
.	TRBV6-1	few	TRBJ2-3	TGTGCCAGCAGAGATCTAGACGGGACAGATACGCAGTATTTT	CASRDLDGTDTQYF
TRBD2	TRBV6-5	.	TRBJ2-1	TGTGCCAGCAGTCGCCCCCCTGGCGGGGGGGCAACAGGGCCGTTCTTC	CASSRPPGGGATGPFF